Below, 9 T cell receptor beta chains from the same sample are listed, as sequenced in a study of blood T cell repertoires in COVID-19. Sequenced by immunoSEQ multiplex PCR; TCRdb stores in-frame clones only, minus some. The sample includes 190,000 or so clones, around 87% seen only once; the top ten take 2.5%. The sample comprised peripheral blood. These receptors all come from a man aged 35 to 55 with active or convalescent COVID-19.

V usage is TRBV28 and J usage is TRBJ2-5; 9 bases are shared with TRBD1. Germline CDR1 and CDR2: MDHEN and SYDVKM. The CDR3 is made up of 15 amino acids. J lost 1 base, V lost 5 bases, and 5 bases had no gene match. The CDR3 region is CASSRQGVLQETQYF. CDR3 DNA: TGTGCCAGCAGTAGACAGGGGGTCCTCCAAGAGACCCAGTACTTC.

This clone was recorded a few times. DNA for the CDR3: TGTGCCAGCAGCCTTTACAGGGGTACTATTCGGCAGTACTTC. Translation: CASSLYRGTIRQYF. The chain combines TRBV28 with TRBJ2-7; TRBD1 matches 7 bases. Germline V CDR1 and CDR2: MDHEN, SYDVKM. J gave up 9 bases and V 6 bases, and 14 bases lay outside the gene matches. This CDR3 is built from 14 residues.

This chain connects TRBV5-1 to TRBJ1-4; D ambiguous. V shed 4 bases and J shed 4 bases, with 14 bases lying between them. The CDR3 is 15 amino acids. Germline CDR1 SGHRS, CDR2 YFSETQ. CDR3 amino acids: CASSRRWAINEKLFF. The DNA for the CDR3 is TGCGCCAGCAGCCGACGGTGGGCGATTAATGAAAAACTGTTTTTT.

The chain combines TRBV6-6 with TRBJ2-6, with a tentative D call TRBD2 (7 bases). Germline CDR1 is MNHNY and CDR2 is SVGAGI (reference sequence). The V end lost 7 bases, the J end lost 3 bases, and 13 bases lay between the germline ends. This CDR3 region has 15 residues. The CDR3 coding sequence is TGTGCCAGCACAAAGGGGGGGAGTGGGGCCAACGTCCTGACTTTC. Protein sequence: CASTKGGSGANVLTF.

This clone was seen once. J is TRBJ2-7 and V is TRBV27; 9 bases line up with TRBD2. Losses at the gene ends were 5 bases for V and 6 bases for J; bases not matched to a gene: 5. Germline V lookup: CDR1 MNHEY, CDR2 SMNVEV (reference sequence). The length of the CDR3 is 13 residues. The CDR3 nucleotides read TGTGCCAGCAGTGCATTGACTAGCGGCGAGCAGTACTTC. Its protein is CASSALTSGEQYF.

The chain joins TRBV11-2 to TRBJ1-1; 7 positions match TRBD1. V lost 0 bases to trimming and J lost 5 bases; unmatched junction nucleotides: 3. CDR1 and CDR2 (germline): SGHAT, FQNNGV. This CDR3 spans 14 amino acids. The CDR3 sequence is CASSLDRGRTEAFF. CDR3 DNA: TGTGCCAGCAGCTTAGATAGGGGGCGGACTGAAGCTTTCTTT.

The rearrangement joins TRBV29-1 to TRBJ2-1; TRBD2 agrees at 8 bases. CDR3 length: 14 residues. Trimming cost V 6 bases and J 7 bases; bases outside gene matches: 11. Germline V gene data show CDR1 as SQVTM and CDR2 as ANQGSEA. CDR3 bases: TGCAGCGTGCTAAGGGAGATAGCGGGGAATGAGCAGTTCTTC. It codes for CSVLREIAGNEQFF.

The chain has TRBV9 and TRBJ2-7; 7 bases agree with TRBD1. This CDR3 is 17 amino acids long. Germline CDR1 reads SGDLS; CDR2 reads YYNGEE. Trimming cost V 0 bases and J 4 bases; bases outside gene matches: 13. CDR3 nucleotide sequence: TGTGCCAGCAGCGTAGGGGCAGGGGGAGTGAATAATTACGAGCAGTACTTC. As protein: CASSVGAGGVNNYEQYF.

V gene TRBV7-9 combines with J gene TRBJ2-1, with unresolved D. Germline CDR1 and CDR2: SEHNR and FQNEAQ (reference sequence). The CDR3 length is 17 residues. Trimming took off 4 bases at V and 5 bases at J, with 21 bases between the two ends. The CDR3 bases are TGTGCCAGCAGCTCTACTACACGGCGAGGTCGCGACAATGAGCAGTTCTTC. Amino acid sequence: CASSSTTRRGRDNEQFF.